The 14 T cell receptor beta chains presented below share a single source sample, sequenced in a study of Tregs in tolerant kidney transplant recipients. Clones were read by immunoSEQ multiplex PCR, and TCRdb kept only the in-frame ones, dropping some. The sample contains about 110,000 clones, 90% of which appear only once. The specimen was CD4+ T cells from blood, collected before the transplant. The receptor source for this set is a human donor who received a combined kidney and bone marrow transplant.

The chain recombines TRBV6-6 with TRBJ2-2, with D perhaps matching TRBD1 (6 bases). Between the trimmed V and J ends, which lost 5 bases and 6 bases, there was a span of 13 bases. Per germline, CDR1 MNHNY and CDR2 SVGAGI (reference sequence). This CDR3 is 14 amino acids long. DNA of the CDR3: TGTGCCAGCAGTGGCACAGGGTTCGCCGGGGAGCTGTTTTTT. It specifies CASSGTGFAGELFF.

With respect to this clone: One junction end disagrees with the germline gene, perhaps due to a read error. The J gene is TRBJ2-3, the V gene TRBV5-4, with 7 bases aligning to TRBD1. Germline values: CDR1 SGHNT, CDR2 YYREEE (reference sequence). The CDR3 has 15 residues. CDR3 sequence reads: CASTLQGVSTDTQYF. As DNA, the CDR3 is TGTGCCAGCACCTTGCAGGGGGTAAGCACAGATACGCAGTATTTT.

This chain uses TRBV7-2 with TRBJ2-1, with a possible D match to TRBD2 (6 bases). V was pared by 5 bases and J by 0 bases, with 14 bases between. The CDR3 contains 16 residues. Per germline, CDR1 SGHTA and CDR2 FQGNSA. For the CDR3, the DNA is TGTGCCAGCAGCCTAGACCTAGCGTCCTCCTACAATGAGCAGTTCTTC. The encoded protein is CASSLDLASSYNEQFF.

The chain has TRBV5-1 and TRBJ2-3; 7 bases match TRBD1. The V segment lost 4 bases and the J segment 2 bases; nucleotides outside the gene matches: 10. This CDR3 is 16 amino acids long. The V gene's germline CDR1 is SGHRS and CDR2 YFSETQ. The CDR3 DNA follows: TGCGCCAGCAGCCAGTTCGGACAGGTCCCCACAGATACGCAGTATTTT. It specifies CASSQFGQVPTDTQYF.

The CDR3 DNA follows: TGTGCCAGCTCCACAGGGGGTTTGTTCGCTAACTATGGCTACACCTTC. As protein: CASSTGGLFANYGYTF. The gene calls are TRBV6-6 and TRBJ1-2; 8 bases fit TRBD1. In germline, CDR1 is MNHNY, CDR2 SVGAGI (reference sequence). The V and J ends lost 8 bases and 0 bases, in that order; junction bases with no gene match: 11. The CDR3 loop spans 16 amino acids.

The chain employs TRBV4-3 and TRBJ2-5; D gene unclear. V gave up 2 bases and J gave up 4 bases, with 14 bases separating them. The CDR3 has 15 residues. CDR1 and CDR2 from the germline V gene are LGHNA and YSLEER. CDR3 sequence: CASSQYYEATETQYF. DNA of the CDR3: TGCGCCAGCAGCCAATATTACGAGGCAACAGAGACCCAGTACTTC.

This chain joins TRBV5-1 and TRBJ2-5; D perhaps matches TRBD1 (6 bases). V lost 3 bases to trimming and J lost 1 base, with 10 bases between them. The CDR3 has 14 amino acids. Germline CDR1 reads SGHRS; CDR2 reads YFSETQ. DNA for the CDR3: TGCGCCAGCAGCTCCGGACAGCCCCAAGAGACCCAGTACTTC. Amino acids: CASSSGQPQETQYF.

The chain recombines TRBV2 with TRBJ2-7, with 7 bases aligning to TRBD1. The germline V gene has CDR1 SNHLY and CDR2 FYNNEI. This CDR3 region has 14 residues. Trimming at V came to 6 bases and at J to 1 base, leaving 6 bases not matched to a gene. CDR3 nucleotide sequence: TGTGCCAGCAGCACCGACAGGGTTTCCTACGAGCAGTACTTC. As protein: CASSTDRVSYEQYF. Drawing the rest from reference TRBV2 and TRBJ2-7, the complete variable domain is EPEVTQTPSHQVTQMGQEVILRCVPISNHLYFYWYRQILGQKVEFLVSFYNNEISEKSEIFDDQFSVERPDGSNFTLKIRSTKLEDSAMYFCASSTDRVSYEQYFGPGTRLTVT.

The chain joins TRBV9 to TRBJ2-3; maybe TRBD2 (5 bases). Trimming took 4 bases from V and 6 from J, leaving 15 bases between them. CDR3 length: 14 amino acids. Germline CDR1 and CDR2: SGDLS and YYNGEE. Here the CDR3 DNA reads TGTGCCAGCAGCCTAATCGGGAAAGAGGATACGCAGTATTTT. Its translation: CASSLIGKEDTQYF.

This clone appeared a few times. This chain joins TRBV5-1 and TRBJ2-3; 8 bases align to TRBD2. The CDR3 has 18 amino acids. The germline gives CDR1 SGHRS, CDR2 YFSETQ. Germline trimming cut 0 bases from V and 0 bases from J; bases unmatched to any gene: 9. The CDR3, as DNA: TGCGCCAGCAGCTTGGCCGGGCGGGGGGCGGCTAGCACAGATACGCAGTATTTT. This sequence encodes CASSLAGRGAASTDTQYF.

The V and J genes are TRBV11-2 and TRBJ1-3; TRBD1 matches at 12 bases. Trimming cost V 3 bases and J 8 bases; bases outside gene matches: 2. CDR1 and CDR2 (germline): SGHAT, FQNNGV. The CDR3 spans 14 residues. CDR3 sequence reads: CASSLGQGAYTIYF. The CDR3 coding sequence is TGTGCCAGCAGCTTGGGACAGGGGGCTTACACCATATATTTT. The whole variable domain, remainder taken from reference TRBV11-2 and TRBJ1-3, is EAGVAQSPRYKIIEKRQSVAFWCNPISGHATLYWYQQILGQGPKLLIQFQNNGVVDDSQLPKDRFSAERLKGVDSTLKIQPAKLEDSAVYLCASSLGQGAYTIYFGEGSWLTVV.

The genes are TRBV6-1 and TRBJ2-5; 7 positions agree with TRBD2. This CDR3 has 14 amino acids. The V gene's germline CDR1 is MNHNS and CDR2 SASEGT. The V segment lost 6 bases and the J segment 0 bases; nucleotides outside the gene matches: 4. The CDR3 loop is CASRGGSYQETQYF. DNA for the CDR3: TGTGCCAGCAGGGGGGGGTCGTACCAAGAGACCCAGTACTTC.

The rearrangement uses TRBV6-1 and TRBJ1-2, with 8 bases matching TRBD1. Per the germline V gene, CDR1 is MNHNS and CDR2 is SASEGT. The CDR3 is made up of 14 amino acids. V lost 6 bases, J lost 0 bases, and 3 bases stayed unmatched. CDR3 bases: TGTGCCAGCAGAACAGGGGGGACTAACTATGGCTACACCTTC. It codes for CASRTGGTNYGYTF.

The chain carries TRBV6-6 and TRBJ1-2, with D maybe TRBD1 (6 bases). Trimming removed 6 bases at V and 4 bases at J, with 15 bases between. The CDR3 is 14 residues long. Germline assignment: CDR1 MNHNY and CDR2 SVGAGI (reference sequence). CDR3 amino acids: CASSSPTGSYGYTF. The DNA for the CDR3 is TGTGCCAGCAGCTCCCCGACAGGAAGCTATGGCTACACCTTC.